The 19 T cell receptor beta chains reported below all come from one sample, sequenced in a study of tumor-infiltrating lymphocytes in primary liver carcinoma. With a constant-region primer, TCR beta cDNA was made from roughly 500 ng of total RNA. Each TCR beta library was derived from three nested multiplex PCR rounds that employed slightly modified ARM-PCR. The first two PCR rounds used TRBV1-TRBV30 forward primers with a C-beta reverse primer, about 10 cycles each. MiXCR, run by TCRdb on the multiplex PCR reads, gives a single entry per CDR3 protein. The sample holds about 320,000 distinct CDR3 sequences, around three fifths seen once. Extraction also yielded germline DNA, while blood RNA was obtained from unsorted whole blood. The sequencing sample was made of peripheral blood. These receptors all stem from a man aged 40-49 years with primary liver carcinoma and hepatitis B virus infection.

The chain employs TRBV30 and TRBJ1-5; 7 bases are shared with TRBD1. The trim removed 0 bases at V and 2 bases at J, leaving 4 bases unmatched. Germline V lookup: CDR1 GTSNPN, CDR2 SVGIG (reference sequence). This CDR3 region has 15 residues. CDR3 sequence (DNA): TGTGCCTGGAGTGTTCGGGGACAGCGCAATCAGCCCCAGCATTTT. It is translated as CAWSVRGQRNQPQHF. Looking up the rest from reference TRBV30 and TRBJ1-5 gives the full variable domain: SQTIHQWPATLVQPVGSPLSLECTVEGTSNPNLYWYRQAAGRGLQLLFYSVGIGQISSEVPQNLSASRPQDRQFILSSKKLLLSDSGFYLCAWSVRGQRNQPQHFGDGTRLSIL.

In its sample, this clonotype was seen once. The CDR3 sequence: CASRRKGATNEKLFF. The CDR3 nucleotides are TGTGCCAGCAGAAGAAAGGGGGCAACTAATGAAAAACTGTTTTTT. This chain links TRBV12-3 or TRBV12-4 with TRBJ1-4, with D maybe TRBD1 (6 bases). V was shortened by 6 bases and J by 0 bases, with 11 bases between the two germline ends. The CDR3 totals 15 residues.

With respect to this clonotype: The germline gene is not matched at one end of the junction; a read error may be the cause. The chain carries TRBV12-3 or TRBV12-4 and TRBJ1-3; the D is unclear. This CDR3 spans 14 amino acids. This CDR3 reads CASSFLQTGNTTYF. CDR3 coding DNA: TGTGCCAGCAGTTTCCTACAAACTGGAAACACCACATATTTT.

This clonotype was counted many times. The chain links TRBV12-3 or TRBV12-4 to TRBJ2-1; TRBD2 aligns across 13 bases. The junction had 1 base not matched to a gene; V was cut back by 6 bases and J by 5 bases. This CDR3 is built from 14 residues. The CDR3 DNA reads as TGTGCCAGCAGGGGACTAGCGGGGCACAATGAGCAGTTCTTC. It codes for CASRGLAGHNEQFF.

Comment on this clonotype: Since no conserved phenylalanine or tryptophan closes the CDR3, a read error is the likely cause. The chain is built from TRBV12-3 or TRBV12-4 and TRBJ2-7; 7 bases agree with TRBD2. This CDR3 has 14 amino acids. The CDR3 DNA reads as TGTGCCAACAGTTTAGCGGCTTCGGGGGGCGAGCAGTACATC. Protein product: CANSLAASGGEQYI.

This clonotype was counted many times. The CDR3 DNA reads as TGTGCCAGCAGCCCCCTGGGGCGGGAGGGAGTTACAGATACGCAGTATTTT. Translation: CASSPLGREGVTDTQYF. The chain carries TRBV4-2 and TRBJ2-3; 9 bases fit TRBD2. The CDR3 extends over 17 amino acids. After removal of 4 bases from V and 3 bases from J, the junction contained 11 bases not matched to a gene. Looked up from germline, CDR1 is LGHNA and CDR2 is YNFKEQ.

The V gene is TRBV10-3, the J gene TRBJ2-1; 7 nucleotides align to TRBD1. CDR1 is ENHRY, CDR2 SYGVKD, per germline. The CDR3 has 15 residues. V dropped 11 bases and J dropped 5; count of bases not matched to a gene: 15. CDR3 region: CASTLRTGGDNEQFF. Here the CDR3 DNA reads TGTGCCTCCACCCTCAGGACAGGAGGAGACAATGAGCAGTTCTTC.

This clonotype was seen only once. The gene calls are TRBV5-1 and TRBJ2-1; 12 positions agree with TRBD2. Trimming cost V 1 base and J 8 bases; bases outside gene matches: 4. CDR3 length: 15 residues. Germline values: CDR1 SGHRS, CDR2 YFSETQ. This CDR3 is CASSLWTSGNDEQFF. CDR3 bases: TGCGCCAGCAGCTTGTGGACTAGCGGGAACGATGAGCAGTTCTTC.

A note on this clonotype: One end of the junction varies from germline; a read error may be responsible. The rearrangement links TRBV12-3 or TRBV12-4 to TRBJ2-7, with 7 bases matching TRBD1. The CDR3 extends over 15 amino acids. CDR3 sequence reads: CASTRSNDRVYEKYF. The CDR3 DNA reads as TGTGCCAGCACTCGTAGTAATGACAGGGTCTACGAGAAGTACTTC.

This clonotype showed up many times. The J gene is TRBJ2-5, the V gene TRBV6-1; D perhaps matches TRBD2 (6 bases). The V end lost 6 bases, the J end lost 4 bases, and 12 bases lay between the germline ends. CDR1 MNHNS and CDR2 SASEGT come from the germline V gene. The CDR3 covers 13 residues. The CDR3 region is CASSRDLGETQYF. As DNA, the CDR3 is TGTGCCAGCAGCAGGGACTTAGGAGAGACCCAGTACTTC.

The genes are TRBV28 and TRBJ2-3; TRBD2 is a possible D gene (7 bases). The germline V gene encodes CDR1 MDHEN and CDR2 SYDVKM. The length of the CDR3 is 14 residues. The germline V and J ends were trimmed by 2 bases and 3 bases, with 9 bases remaining between them. In nucleotides, the CDR3 is TGTGCCAGCAGTTTAGGGAGGGGGACAGATACGCAGTATTTT. It yields the protein CASSLGRGTDTQYF.

As concerns this clonotype: A single base separates this from a much larger clone, so it may be a read error. The rearrangement uses TRBV6-1 and TRBJ2-3, with D possibly TRBD2 on 5 matching bases. V was pared by 0 bases and J by 2 bases, with 15 bases between. The germline gives CDR1 MNHNS, CDR2 SASEGT. The CDR3 is 17 amino acids. CDR3 loop: CASSEAVGRRTTDTQYF. In DNA form, the CDR3 reads TGTGCCAGCAGTGAAGCGGTTGGGAGACGGACCACAGATACGCAGTATTTT.

A remark on this clonotype: This may arise from a read error, as a much more abundant clone is one base away. The rearrangement joins TRBV6-5 to TRBJ1-1; D is uncertain. Per germline, CDR1 MNHEY and CDR2 SVGAGI. The CDR3 is 17 amino acids. Trimming took 0 bases from V and 7 from J, leaving 21 bases between them. CDR3 residues: CASSYSPGSIKHIEAFF. Written as DNA, the CDR3 is TGTGCCAGCAGTTACTCCCCGGGTTCTATCAAACACATTGAAGCTTTCTTT.

The V gene is TRBV5-6, the J gene TRBJ2-2, with 8 nucleotides matching TRBD1. From germline, CDR1 is SGHDT and CDR2 YYEEEE. V shed 8 bases, J shed 1 base, and the junction held 13 bases outside the gene matches. This CDR3 comprises 17 residues. This chain's CDR3 is CASSLPVQGVNTGELFF. CDR3 nucleotide sequence: TGTGCCAGTAGCCTACCAGTACAGGGGGTGAACACCGGGGAGCTGTTTTTT.

A remark on this clonotype: This may stem from a read error, because a much larger clone lies one nucleotide away. The rearrangement uses TRBV6-2 or TRBV6-3 and TRBJ1-1; D gene uncertain. The CDR3 runs 14 residues. In germline, CDR1 is MNHEY, CDR2 SVGEGT. V dropped 11 bases and J dropped 1 base, with 17 bases sitting between them. Here the CDR3 reads CASESERSNTEAFF. The CDR3 DNA reads as TGTGCCTCAGAGAGCGAGCGATCGAACACTGAAGCTTTCTTT.

The V and J genes are TRBV5-6 and TRBJ2-1, with 11 nucleotides matching TRBD2. The CDR3 is made up of 16 amino acids. In germline, CDR1 is SGHDT, CDR2 YYEEEE. V lost 3 bases, J lost 0 bases, and 2 bases stayed unmatched. The CDR3 loop is CASSSSGRNSYNEQFF. CDR3 nucleotide sequence: TGTGCCAGCAGCTCTAGCGGGAGGAACTCCTACAATGAGCAGTTCTTC.

Of note for this clonotype: A clone one base away is much larger, so this may be a read error. The rearrangement uses TRBV6-6 and TRBJ2-2; TRBD1 matches 10 bases. CDR1 and CDR2 from the germline V gene are MNHNY and SVGAGI (reference sequence). The CDR3 is 16 residues long. The CDR3 protein is CANSYFPGQGNGELFF. Written as DNA, the CDR3 is TGTGCCAACAGTTACTTCCCGGGACAGGGGAACGGGGAGCTGTTTTTT.

The chain uses TRBV7-3 and TRBJ1-6, with D possibly being TRBD1 (5 bases). There are 13 residues in the CDR3. V lost 9 bases and J lost 4, with 10 bases in between. CDR1 and CDR2 from the germline V gene are SGHTA and FQGTGA. The CDR3 bases are TGTGCCAGAAGGGGCTTTTATAATTCACCCCTCCACTTT. It encodes CARRGFYNSPLHF.

This clonotype has just a few counts. Being one base from a much bigger clone, this may be a read error. This chain connects TRBV6-1 to TRBJ2-7; maybe TRBD1 (5 bases). This CDR3 is built from 14 residues. V was clipped by 2 bases and J by 2 bases, with 10 bases between them. Germline assignment: CDR1 MNHNS and CDR2 SASEGT. The CDR3 DNA follows: TGTGCCAGCAGTGAAAGGGGCGGCCCCTACGAGCAGTACTTC. Translated, it gives CASSERGGPYEQYF.